This record looks at one T cell receptor beta chain sequence and its context. This sample is drawn from a study of blood T cell repertoires in COVID-19. Study information: Samples of COVID-19 (acute and convalescent) were obtained from the United States, Italy and Spain. T cells, B-cell-depleted T cells, or PBMCs supplied cDNA or gDNA.

This CDR3 comprises 15 residues. V was pared by 2 bases and J by 3 bases, with 2 bases of the junction left unmatched. The V gene's germline CDR1 is SGHTA and CDR2 FQGNSA. In the original processing: Reference gene primer amplification in the assay estimated nucleated cell counts. The data were produced by immunoSEQ multiplex PCR, yet TCRdb's version contains in-frame clones alone and is incomplete. Clone size and V and J calls were adopted from that table, with D and trimming inferred from the DNA. The repertoire holds roughly 40,000 clones, with almost 80% as singletons. The origin of this receptor is a woman of 80 years or more with acute or convalescent COVID-19. The chain combines TRBV7-2 with TRBJ2-7; 12 nucleotides match TRBD2. Sequencing was performed on peripheral blood. The CDR3, as DNA: TGTGCCAGCAGCTTACTAGCGGGAGGGAACTACGAGCAGTACTTC. Its protein is CASSLLAGGNYEQYF.